This T cell receptor (beta chain) comes out of a study of cytomegalovirus exposure and HLA in healthy donors (dated by TCRdb to 2016 to 2017). Looking at the study overall: According to an earlier analysis of several hundred of the donors, roughly 180 million T cells yielded 117 million unique TCR beta sequences and about 300 Gb of sequence data. Roughly 310 gigabases of sequencing data and 70 million to 85 million unique TCR sequences were included in an early release covering 550 to 650 HLA-typed donors. Among the roughly 390 genotyped donors, under 90% belonged to the genetic ancestry cluster associated with self-reported Caucasian donors. The study aimed to test whether cataloging public T cell receptors could reveal signatures of past pathogen exposure. The T cell repertoires of roughly 660 subjects were profiled by immunosequencing and related to cytomegalovirus serostatus. In addition to the first cohort of roughly 700 subjects, a separate validation cohort of 120 different subjects was used. High-throughput TCR immunosequencing, statistical association of individual TCRs with disease status, and machine learning were combined to predict cytomegalovirus infection status. To study patterns of TCR occurrence, a later analysis re-analyzed previously published TCR beta repertoires from 700 or so donors and added high-resolution HLA genotyping. In the later analysis, no new phenotypic data were used to find candidate immune exposures; instead, reliance was placed on TCR beta sequences and their occurrence across donors. In an earlier analysis of 550 to 700 of the donors, high-throughput TCR beta sequencing was used to judge whether each TCR beta V gene segment behaved as functional or pseudogenic. Donor age, sex, ethnicity and CMV serostatus were compiled alongside the repertoire data. Genome-wide SNP genotypes for about 65% of the roughly 670 donors were used in a later genetic analysis, which treated that subset as a discovery cohort. All discovery cohort repertoires had been generated using a single sequencing platform. Class I and class II HLA loci were covered by the typing at four-digit resolution. Typing coverage differed by locus: A, B, C, DRB1 and DQB1 were typed in roughly 629-640 donors, DQA1 in 522, DPA1 in 600 to 610, and DPB1 in roughly 450. A handful of DR-DQ haplotypes were handled as single units for association and clustering because linkage in the cohort was strong. Among 398 genotyped donors of the cohort, an average of 235,054 unique TCR beta nucleotide sequences were sequenced per donor, approximately 20% of them non-productive.

The cohort comprised fewer than 750 healthy bone marrow donors. Cohort members were all nominally healthy when sampled, although unrecorded immune exposures were likely present. The donor was CMV seronegative and was included in the group of several hundred seronegative cohort members. Every donor gave a peripheral blood sample, and the peripheral blood mononuclear cells from that sample were used for TCR beta sequencing. Genomic DNA extraction from the blood cell samples was performed with the Qiagen DNeasy Blood Extraction Kit. As for this clone: Its antigen is still unknown. The input lacks base qualities; no much larger clone sits a single base away.

Via the germline V gene, CDR1 is SGHRS and CDR2 YFSETQ. V gives up 3 bases and J gives up 5 bases, and the segment between their germline ends measures 9 bases. CDR3 length: 12 amino acids, cysteine to phenylalanine. The only DNA kept is the CDR3, 36 bases in frame from the first base. General conclusions and limits of the study: In a later analysis, HLA-associated TCR beta chains were found to be more clonally expanded and to have lower generation probabilities than equally common non-associated chains. The study listed around 160 TCR beta chains as associated with cytomegalovirus. Correlated functional status among segregating V segments might reflect linkage disequilibrium, but an unknown experimental factor could not be ruled out. The sequencing pipeline was judged likely to have produced a cluster of highly shared sequence variants as a technical artifact. CMV serostatus was the only immune exposure information available for the cohort. In a later analysis, several top co-occurrence clusters were reported to appear linked to parvovirus B19, influenza, CMV and Epstein-Barr virus. Because counts were too low, about 18 rarely observed V segments, including chromosome 9 orphons, were left out of the earlier analysis of 587 of the donors. The authors suggested that the approach could potentially be generalized to other disease states and immunological phenotypes. The 87-base-pair reads could not distinguish some IMGT-functional V segments, including TRBV6-2 and TRBV6-3, so those segments were excluded. HLA typing was unavailable for some donors at each locus, so association tests used only the typed subset. In an earlier analysis of approximately 590 of the donors, most TCR beta V segments appeared in productive rearrangements about 87% or about 30% of the time, broadly matching IMGT annotations. A later genetic analysis associated a missense DCLRE1C variant with V-gene and J-gene trimming of TCR beta chains, and an independent cohort replicated the association. In a later analysis, most CMV-associated TCR beta chains were found to appear HLA-restricted, with HLA associations seemingly driven largely by CMV exposure. According to a later genetic analysis, donors in an Asian-associated ancestry cluster had fewer N-insertions in productive TCRs than the approximately 650-donor mean. The classifier was reported to diagnose cytomegalovirus status with high specificity and sensitivity in both the original and validation cohorts. Most TCR sequences were seen in very few donors, while some public TCRs were found in many individuals. Strong co-occurrence of HLA alleles, especially DR and DQ, made assigning TCR associations to individual alleles difficult. A further reported finding was that TCR beta sequences accurately predicted the HLA-A and HLA-B alleles for most subjects in the first cohort. The presence/absence analyses assumed that sequencing depth was roughly uniform across donors, and that assumption may not be true. A few of the identified cytomegalovirus-associated TCR beta chains were confirmed in vitro to be specific for cytomegalovirus antigens. In a later analysis, TCR association rates were found to vary across HLA loci, with the most associated TCRs seen for DRB1 alleles and the fewest for HLA-C alleles. Only TCR beta chains were sequenced in this cohort, and the absence of alpha or paired-chain data limited detectable features. At a false discovery rate of 0.05, a later analysis linked some 17,000 TCR beta sequences to specific HLA alleles.

The library was built by means of the immunoSEQ multiplex PCR assay. The multiplex PCR relied on a mix of 60 forward primers for TCR Vbeta segments and 13 reverse primers for TCR Jbeta segments. The CDR3 region of rearranged TCR beta genes was amplified from genomic DNA by a multiplex PCR assay. Amplified TCR beta libraries were sequenced as 87-base-pair reads on the Illumina HiSeq System. On the study's bioinformatics: A later analysis tallied around 87 million unique TCR beta chains across the 666 repertoires, and some 10 million of those chains were shared by two or more donors. Raw reads were error-corrected and collapsed into unique sequences by a nearest-neighbor algorithm in which closely related sequences were merged to remove PCR and sequencing errors. CDR3 sequences were aligned to IMGT reference sequences to assign V, D and J gene segments. For a sequence to be retained, at least a six-nucleotide match to both a V gene segment and a J gene segment was required. Rearrangements were classified as productive when the CDR3 lacked stop codons and remained in frame with V and J, and all other rearrangements were classified as non-productive. Following IMGT convention, CDR3 was defined as the stretch from the second conserved V-encoded cysteine up to the conserved J-encoded phenylalanine. Sequences without an unambiguous match to a single V gene segment were excluded from the earlier analysis of 450 to 750 of the donors. In an earlier analysis of a few hundred of the donors, a V segment was called functional when productive rearrangements were above 56.7%, and segregating when the standard deviation between donors exceeded 5%. A statistical classification framework was built to diagnose cytomegalovirus status from the catalog of TCR beta chain sequences. A later analysis assigned V and J genes by comparing TCR nucleotide sequences with IMGT/GENE-DB human TR gene sequences. The TCRdist pipeline was used in a later analysis to assign CDR3 sequences and most-parsimonious VDJ recombination scenarios. In a later analysis, every TCR beta chain was defined by the combination of its CDR3 amino acid sequence and its V-gene family, and reads without a unique V-gene family were dropped. To address suspected cross-contamination and a sequencing artifact, a later analysis removed approximately 600 highly shared, low-generation-probability nucleotide sequences. In a later analysis, a clonal expansion index for each public chain was calculated from normalized within-repertoire ranks of inferred template counts. A later analysis computed generation probabilities with a VDJ recombination model fitted to out-of-frame rearrangements, and checked the results against IGoR. Hypergeometric tests were used in a later analysis to score TCR-TCR, TCR-HLA and TCR-CMV co-occurrence, with a repertoire-size bias correction applied to the TCR pairs. False discovery rates were estimated in a later analysis by permuting HLA or CMV assignments 20 times. In a later analysis, co-occurring TCRs were grouped using DBSCAN, with TCRdist sequence similarity added in when clustering inside HLA-allele-positive subsets. Co-occurrence clustering excluded repertoires with fewer than 30,000 or more than 120,000 public chains, plus five with anomalous nucleotide sharing. Held by TCRdb, this immuneACCESS table contains in-frame sequences only and omits some clones. Under half of the omission traces to an unresolved V gene where checked; the cause of the rest is unknown. The DNA was the basis for D and trimming; V, J and clone size are from that table. Present in this sample are under 150,000 clones, 80% to 85% of which were seen just once. The top ten hold roughly 1.1% of the sample.

This clonotype was obtained from a boy aged 10-17 years in good health and CMV-seronegative. The source material was PBMCs. The V and J segments used are TRBV5-1 and TRBJ2-7; TRBD1 could be the D gene, as 6 bases match. The base sequence is TGCGCCAGCAGCTCCGAGGGGGACGAGCAGTACTTC. The translation is CASSSEGDEQYF.